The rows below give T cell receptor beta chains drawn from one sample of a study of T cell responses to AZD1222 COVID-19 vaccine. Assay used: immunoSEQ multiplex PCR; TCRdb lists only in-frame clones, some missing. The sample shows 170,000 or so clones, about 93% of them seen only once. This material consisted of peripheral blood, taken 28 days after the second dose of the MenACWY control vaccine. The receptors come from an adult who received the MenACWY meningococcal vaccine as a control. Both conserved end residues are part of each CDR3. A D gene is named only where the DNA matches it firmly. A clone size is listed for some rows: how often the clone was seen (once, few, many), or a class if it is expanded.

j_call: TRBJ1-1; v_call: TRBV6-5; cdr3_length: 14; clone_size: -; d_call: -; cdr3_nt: TGTGCCAGCAGTCTCCGGGGGGTTAACACTGAAGCTTTCTTT; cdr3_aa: CASSLRGVNTEAFF
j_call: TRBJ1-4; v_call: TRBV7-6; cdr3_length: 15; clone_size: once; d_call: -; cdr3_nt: TGTGCCAGCAGCTTAGGTGGGATGGGACGGGAAAAACTGTTTTTT; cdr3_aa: CASSLGGMGREKLFF
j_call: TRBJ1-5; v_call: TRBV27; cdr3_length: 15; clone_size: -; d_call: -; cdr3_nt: TGTGCCAGCAGTTTCGACAGGACTAGCAATCAGCCCCAGCATTTT; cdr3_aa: CASSFDRTSNQPQHF
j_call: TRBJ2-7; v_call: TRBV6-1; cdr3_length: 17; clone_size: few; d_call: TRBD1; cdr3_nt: TGTGCCAGCAGTGAAGCGTTGGCACCGGGACAGCCTTACGAGCAGTACTTC; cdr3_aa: CASSEALAPGQPYEQYF
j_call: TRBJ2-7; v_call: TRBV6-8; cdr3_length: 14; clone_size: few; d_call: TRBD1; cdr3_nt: TGTGCCAGCAGTCGGACAGGATATCACTACGAGCAGTACTTC; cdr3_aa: CASSRTGYHYEQYF
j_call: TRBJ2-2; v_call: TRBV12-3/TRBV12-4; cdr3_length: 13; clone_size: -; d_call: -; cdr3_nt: TGTGCCAGCAGTTTTAAGGGTGGCGGGGAGCTGTTTTTT; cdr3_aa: CASSFKGGGELFF
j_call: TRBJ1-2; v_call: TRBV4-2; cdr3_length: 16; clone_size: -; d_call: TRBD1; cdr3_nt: TGTGCCAGCAGCCAAGGAAGGACAGGGGCAATATATGGCTACACCTTC; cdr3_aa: CASSQGRTGAIYGYTF
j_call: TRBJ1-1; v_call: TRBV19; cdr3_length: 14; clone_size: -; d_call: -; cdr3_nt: TGTGCCAGTAGTGCTCAGAGTCTGGAGACTGAAGCTTTCTTT; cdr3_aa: CASSAQSLETEAFF
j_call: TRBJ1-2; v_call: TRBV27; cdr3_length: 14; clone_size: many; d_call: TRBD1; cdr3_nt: TGTGCCAGCAGCCCACCGGGACAGAACTATGGCTACACCTTC; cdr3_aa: CASSPPGQNYGYTF
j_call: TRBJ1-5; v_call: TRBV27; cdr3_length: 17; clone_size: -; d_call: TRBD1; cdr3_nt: TGTGCCAGCAGTTTATACTCCCGGACAGGTAGCAATCAGCCCCAGCATTTT; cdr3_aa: CASSLYSRTGSNQPQHF
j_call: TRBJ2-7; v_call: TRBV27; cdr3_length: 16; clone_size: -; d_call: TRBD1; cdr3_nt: TGTGCCAGCAGCCCGACAGGGGGAAGTTTGAGCTACGAGCAGTACTTC; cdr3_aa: CASSPTGGSLSYEQYF
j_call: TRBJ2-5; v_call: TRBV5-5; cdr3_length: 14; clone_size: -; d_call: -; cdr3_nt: TGTGCCAGCAGCTTGAGGCCAGGACAAGAGACCCAGTACTTC; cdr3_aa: CASSLRPGQETQYF
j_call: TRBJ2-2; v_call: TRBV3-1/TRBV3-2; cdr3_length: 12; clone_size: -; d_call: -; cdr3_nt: TGTGCCAGCAGCCAAGTCGAAGGGGAGCTGTTTTTT; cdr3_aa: CASSQVEGELFF
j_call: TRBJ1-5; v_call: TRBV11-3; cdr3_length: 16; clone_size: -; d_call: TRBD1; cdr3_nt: TGTGCCAGCGGCCTGTCCGGGACAGACCTCAATCAGCCCCAGCATTTT; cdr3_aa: CASGLSGTDLNQPQHF
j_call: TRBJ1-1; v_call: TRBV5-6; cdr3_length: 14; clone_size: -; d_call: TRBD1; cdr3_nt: TGTGCCAGCAGCTTTGACAGGGCCGAGAGAGAGGCTTTCTTT; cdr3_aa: CASSFDRAEREAFF
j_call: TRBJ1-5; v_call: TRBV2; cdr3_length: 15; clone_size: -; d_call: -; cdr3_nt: TGTGCCAGCAGATTCTCCACGGTTAGCAATCAGCCCCAGCATTTT; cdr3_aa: CASRFSTVSNQPQHF
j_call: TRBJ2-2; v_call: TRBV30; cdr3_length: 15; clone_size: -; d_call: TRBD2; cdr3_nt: TGTGCCTGGAGTGTAAAGCATTCGGGGGGCGGGGAGCTGTTTTTT; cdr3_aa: CAWSVKHSGGGELFF
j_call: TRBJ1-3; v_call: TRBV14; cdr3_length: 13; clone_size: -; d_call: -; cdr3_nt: TGTGCCAGCAGCCAAGGGGATTCTAGGACCATATATTTT; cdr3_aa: CASSQGDSRTIYF
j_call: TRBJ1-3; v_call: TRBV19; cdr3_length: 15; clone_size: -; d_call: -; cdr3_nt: TGTGCCAGTACTCCGTCCAGGGGCTCTGGAAACACCATATATTTT; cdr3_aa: CASTPSRGSGNTIYF
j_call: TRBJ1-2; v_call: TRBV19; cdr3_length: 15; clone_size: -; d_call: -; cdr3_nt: TGTGCCAGTAGTATAGATCCGGACCCCTCGGGTGGCTACACCTTC; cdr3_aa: CASSIDPDPSGGYTF
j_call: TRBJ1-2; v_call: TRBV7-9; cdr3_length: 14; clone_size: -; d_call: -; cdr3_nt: TGTGCCAGCAGTCACGAGCTTGGGGCGGGAGGCTACACCTTC; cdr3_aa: CASSHELGAGGYTF
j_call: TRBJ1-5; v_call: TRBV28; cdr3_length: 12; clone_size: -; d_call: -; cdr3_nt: TGTGCCAGCAACACTTTAGGACATTTAAAGCATTTT; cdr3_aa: CASNTLGHLKHF
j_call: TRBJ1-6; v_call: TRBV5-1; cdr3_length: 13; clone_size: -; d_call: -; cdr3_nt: TGCGCCAGCAGCCGACAGCCCAATTCACCCCTCCACTTT; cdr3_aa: CASSRQPNSPLHF
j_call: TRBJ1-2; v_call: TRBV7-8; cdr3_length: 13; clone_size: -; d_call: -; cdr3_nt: TGTGCCAGCAGCTTAAGACGGAACTATGGCTACACCTTC; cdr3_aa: CASSLRRNYGYTF